Below are 5 T cell receptor beta chains sequenced from a single sample in a study of T cell responses to AZD1222 COVID-19 vaccine. Assay: immunoSEQ multiplex PCR; the TCRdb copy retains only in-frame clones and omits some. The sample records some 200,000 clones, 85% to 95% being singletons. The specimen was peripheral blood, collected on day 0 of MenACWY control vaccination. These receptors were taken from an adult in good health.

The V call is TRBV7-2, the J call TRBJ1-6; D is ambiguous. The CDR3 is 13 amino acids. Trimming left V 1 base short and J 8 bases short, with 6 bases between. Germline V lookup: CDR1 SGHTA, CDR2 FQGNSA. The CDR3 sequence is CASSLVPDSPLHF. The CDR3 nucleotides are TGTGCCAGCAGCTTAGTGCCGGATTCACCCCTCCACTTT.

The chain couples TRBV11-2 to TRBJ2-7; TRBD1 is a possible D gene (5 bases). V dropped 1 base and J dropped 0 bases, with 16 bases sitting between them. The CDR3 is 17 amino acids. The V gene's germline CDR1 is SGHAT and CDR2 FQNNGV. CDR3: CASSLVFQGPLSYEQYF. CDR3 nucleotides: TGTGCCAGCAGCTTAGTTTTCCAGGGTCCCCTCTCCTACGAGCAGTACTTC. Based on the CDR3 plus reference TRBV11-2 and TRBJ2-7, the full variable domain is EAGVAQSPRYKIIEKRQSVAFWCNPISGHATLYWYQQILGQGPKLLIQFQNNGVVDDSQLPKDRFSAERLKGVDSTLKIQPAKLEDSAVYLCASSLVFQGPLSYEQYFGPGTRLTVT.

This sequence joins TRBV30 and TRBJ1-2; D ambiguous. The germline CDR1 and CDR2 sequences are GTSNPN and SVGIG (reference sequence). This CDR3 comprises 12 residues. V was shortened by 3 bases and J by 8 bases, with 13 bases between the two germline ends. CDR3 sequence: CAWRVTAGGYTF. The CDR3, as DNA: TGTGCCTGGAGAGTGACGGCTGGGGGCTACACCTTC.

The rearrangement uses TRBV4-2 and TRBJ2-7; 15 nucleotides line up with TRBD2. J was trimmed by 5 bases and V by 2 bases; bases with no gene match: 7. CDR3 length: 17 residues. Germline CDR1 and CDR2: LGHNA and YNFKEQ. The CDR3 sequence: CASSQIGLAGGPHEQYF. The DNA of the CDR3 is TGTGCCAGCAGCCAAATCGGACTAGCGGGGGGGCCCCACGAGCAGTACTTC.

The rearrangement links TRBV5-1 to TRBJ1-3; possible D gene TRBD1, 5 bases. V lost 4 bases, J lost 0 bases, and 11 bases lay in between. The CDR3 contains 15 residues. Per the germline V gene, CDR1 is SGHRS and CDR2 is YFSETQ. CDR3 region: CASSPRGGSGNTIYF. Here the CDR3 DNA reads TGCGCCAGCAGCCCTCGGGGGGGCTCTGGAAACACCATATATTTT.